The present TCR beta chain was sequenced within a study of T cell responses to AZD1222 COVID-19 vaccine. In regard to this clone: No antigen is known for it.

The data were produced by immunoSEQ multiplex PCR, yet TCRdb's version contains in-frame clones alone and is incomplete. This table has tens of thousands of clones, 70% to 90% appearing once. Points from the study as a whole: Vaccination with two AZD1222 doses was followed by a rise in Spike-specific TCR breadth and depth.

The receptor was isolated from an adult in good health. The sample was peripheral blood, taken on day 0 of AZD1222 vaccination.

In DNA, the CDR3 is TGTGCCAGCAGCTTGGAGGGGGCAGGGCACTCACCCCTCCACTTT. It specifies CASSLEGAGHSPLHF. V usage is TRBV5-5 and J usage is TRBJ1-6, with 7 bases fitting TRBD1. V lost 0 bases and J lost 10; bases outside the gene matches: 7. The CDR3 consists of 15 residues. Germline V CDR1 and CDR2: SGHKS, YYEKEE (reference sequence).